This T cell receptor (beta chain) came from a study of T cell responses to AZD1222 COVID-19 vaccine. TCRdb's table, derived via immunoSEQ multiplex PCR, lists solely in-frame clones and lacks some. The data show some 53,000 clones, roughly 86% seen once. The V gene lost 3 bases and the J gene lost 4 bases, with 14 bases spanning the gap. The CDR3 covers 15 residues. The V gene's germline CDR1 is SGHRS and CDR2 YFSETQ. This TCR came from an adult who received the AZD1222 COVID-19 vaccine. This chain links TRBV5-1 with TRBJ2-1; tentatively, D is TRBD1 or TRBD2 (6 bases each). Sample: peripheral blood, taken 28 days after the second AZD1222 dose. The CDR3 loop reads CASSSEGGRYNEQFF. The CDR3 DNA follows: TGCGCCAGCAGCTCGGAGGGGGGAAGGTACAATGAGCAGTTCTTC.